This T cell receptor beta chain was observed in a study of early stage breast cancer tumors. About the study: Of around 15 invasive breast tumors, about a dozen were hormone receptor-positive, HER2-negative.

This clone is a singleton in its sample. Its antigen is undetermined. Blood replicates held 0.5 ug DNA, tumor or normal breast about 1.5 ug, two each. The table came from immunoSEQ multiplex PCR; TCRdb's copy has only in-frame clones and leaves some out. The data contain approximately 54,000 clones, around 78% of them singletons. Study-wide points: In 14 of 16 patients, blood comparison separated tumor from normal breast.

In germline, CDR1 is MGHRA, CDR2 YSYEKL. CDR3 length: 15 amino acids. V lost 1 base to trimming and J lost 5 bases, with 15 bases between them. The TCR sequence derives from a person aged 40 to 49 with breast cancer. The V gene is TRBV4-1, the J gene TRBJ2-7, with D perhaps given as TRBD1 or TRBD2 (5 bases each). The sample was blood. CDR3 protein: CASSQGWGSVDEQYF. CDR3 coding DNA: TGCGCCAGCAGCCAAGGTTGGGGGAGTGTGGACGAGCAGTACTTC.